One and the same sample provided the 22 T cell receptor beta chains below, sequenced in a study of prognosis after radiotherapy for stage I lung cancer listed by TCRdb under 2021. These reads were obtained on an Illumina HiSeq 3000. Two rounds of multiplex PCR on genomic DNA were used to amplify the TCR beta CDR3 region. In the first round of PCR, primers specific to each TRBV and TRBJ gene were used, and the primer sequences are filed in Chinese patent CN105087789A. TCRdb redid the processing of the public reads, applying fastp at Q25 and MiXCR, and retained in-frame beta chains. Each entry merges the rows of one CDR3 protein and shows their most common DNA and genes. Recorded for this sample are around 60,000 distinct CDR3 sequences; 26% of them occurred a single time. The ten top clones hold 7.5% of the sample. The sequenced sample was PBMCs, obtained before or after stereotactic body radiation therapy (not recorded which). The origin of the receptors is a donor aged 50 or older with non-small cell lung cancer.

This clonotype occurred many times. J is TRBJ1-5 and V is TRBV2; 8 nucleotides agree with TRBD1. The CDR3 is 17 residues long. V was clipped by 5 bases and J by 1 base; unmatched bases: 10. The germline gives CDR1 SNHLY, CDR2 FYNNEI. The CDR3 loop is CASSFDLQGGSNQPQHF. For the CDR3, the DNA is TGTGCCAGCAGTTTCGACCTACAGGGGGGAAGCAATCAGCCCCAGCATTTT.

On this clonotype itself: This may arise from a read error, as a much more abundant clone is one base away. This rearrangement joins TRBV7-2 to TRBJ2-5; no firm D call. The germline gives CDR1 SGHTA, CDR2 FQGNSA. The V end lost 5 bases, the J end lost 2 bases, and 9 bases lay between the germline ends. The CDR3 length is 13 residues. CDR3 residues: CASSLRRQETQYF. CDR3 DNA: TGTGCCAGCAGCCTCAGACGGCAAGAGACCCAGTACTTC.

As regards this clonotype: At one end, the junction sequence differs from germline, possibly due to a read error. The V and J genes are TRBV6-1 and TRBJ1-5, with D unclear. The CDR3 length is 15 residues. Looked up from germline, CDR1 is MNHNS and CDR2 is SASEGT. The CDR3 DNA sequence: TGTGCCAGCAGTGCAAAGGGTATGGGCAATCAACCCCAGCATTTT. Translated: CASSAKGMGNQPQHF.

About this clonotype: At one end the junction does not follow the germline gene, possibly because of a read error. This sequence joins TRBV30 and TRBJ1-1; D gene unclear. The germline V gene has CDR1 GTSNPN and CDR2 SVGIG (reference sequence). The CDR3 has 13 amino acids. The CDR3 DNA sequence: TGTGCCTGGAGTTTGAGGTTACGCACTCAAGCTTTCTTT. Residues: CAWSLRLRTQAFF. The full variable domain, rest sourced from reference TRBV30 and TRBJ1-1, is SQTIHQWPATLVQPVGSPLSLECTVEGTSNPNLYWYRQAAGRGLQLLFYSVGIGQISSEVPQNLSASRPQDRQFILSSKKLLLSDSGFYLCAWSLRLRTQAFFGQGTRLTVV.

This clonotype has only one observation. A far larger clone is just one base off, so this is likely a read error. Because the CDR3 is missing its conserved closing phenylalanine or tryptophan, this is likely a read error. The chain links TRBV7-9 to TRBJ2-7; 8 bases are shared with TRBD2. After removal of 3 bases from V and 2 bases from J, the junction contained 6 bases not matched to a gene. Germline-derived CDR1 and CDR2 are SEHNR and FQNEAQ (reference sequence). The CDR3 sequence is 15 residues long. CDR3 sequence reads: CASSLLRGGPYEQYL. In DNA form, the CDR3 reads TGTGCCAGCAGCTTGCTTCGGGGGGGCCCCTACGAGCAGTACTTA.

This clonotype was counted at least ten times. The chain couples TRBV5-6 to TRBJ1-4; D is unresolved. In germline, CDR1 is SGHDT, CDR2 YYEEEE. The V end was cut by 1 base, the J end by 5 bases, with 9 bases between. The CDR3 extends over 14 amino acids. CDR3 amino acids: CASSLRQLNEKLFF. CDR3 DNA sequence: TGTGCCAGCAGCTTGCGTCAGCTGAATGAAAAACTGTTTTTT.

This clonotype has a count of ten or more. The rearrangement uses TRBV4-1 and TRBJ2-1; 7 positions agree with TRBD2. The CDR3 is 13 residues long. Trimming took 3 bases from V and 9 from J; bases not matched to a gene: 5. Germline CDR1 reads MGHRA; CDR2 reads YSYEKL. DNA for the CDR3: TGCGCCAGCAGCCATACTAGCGTCCGTGAGCAGTTCTTC. Encoded protein: CASSHTSVREQFF.

The table lists this clonotype with many counts. Germline is not matched at one junction end, which may reflect a read error. The chain links TRBV20-1 to TRBJ1-4, with 8 bases identical to TRBD1. Germline V lookup: CDR1 DFQATT, CDR2 SNEGSKA (reference sequence). This CDR3 is built from 13 residues. CDR3 sequence: CSARAGQVEKLLF. Written as DNA, the CDR3 is TGCAGTGCTAGAGCGGGACAGGTGGAAAAACTGCTTTTT.

This clonotype came up many times. J is TRBJ1-2 and V is TRBV9; 9 nucleotides line up with TRBD1. After removal of 0 bases from V and 6 bases from J, the junction contained 0 bases not matched to a gene. Looked up from germline, CDR1 is SGDLS and CDR2 is YYNGEE. The length of the CDR3 is 13 residues. The CDR3 region has the DNA TGTGCCAGCAGCGTAGACAGGGGGCATGGCTACACCTTC. It translates to CASSVDRGHGYTF.

The chain recombines TRBV20-1 with TRBJ1-2; D may be TRBD1 (5 bases). There are 14 residues in the CDR3. Trimming took off 0 bases at V and 3 bases at J, with 11 bases between the two ends. CDR1 and CDR2 from the germline V gene are DFQATT and SNEGSKA (reference sequence). CDR3: CSARDSRGDYGYTF. The CDR3 DNA reads TGCAGTGCTAGAGATTCCCGGGGGGACTATGGCTACACCTTC.

Concerning this clonotype: This likely reflects a read error, since a far larger clone is one base away. This chain joins TRBV6-4 and TRBJ2-2, with a tentative D call TRBD2 (6 bases). This CDR3 comprises 15 residues. CDR1 MRHNA and CDR2 SNTAGT come from the germline V gene. CDR3 protein: CASSADYPNTVELFF. The CDR3 DNA is TGTGCCAGCAGTGCGGACTATCCGAACACCGTGGAGCTGTTTTTT.

This clonotype was counted many times. The chain uses TRBV20-1 and TRBJ2-5; no firm D call. Germline-derived CDR1 and CDR2 are DFQATT and SNEGSKA (reference sequence). This CDR3 has 14 amino acids. With 1 base removed from V and 5 bases from J, the gap between germline ends came to 14 bases. The CDR3 reads CSARGSRIGETQYF. The CDR3 DNA is TGCAGTGCTAGAGGTTCCAGGATCGGGGAGACCCAGTACTTC.

This clonotype was counted at least ten times. V is TRBV20-1 and J is TRBJ2-3; D is unresolved. The germline CDR1 and CDR2 sequences are DFQATT and SNEGSKA (reference sequence). V lost 4 bases and J 0 bases, leaving 11 bases between the germline ends. CDR3 length: 14 amino acids. The CDR3: CSAKARISTDTQYF. In nucleotides, the CDR3 is TGCAGTGCTAAGGCACGAATAAGCACAGATACGCAGTATTTT.

The chain uses TRBV12-3 or TRBV12-4 and TRBJ1-3; no firm D call. V lost 6 bases and J lost 4, with 13 bases in between. The CDR3 covers 14 residues. This CDR3 reads CASSPAGRGNTIYF. CDR3 nucleotide sequence: TGTGCCAGCAGCCCCGCCGGGAGGGGAAACACCATATATTTT.

The chain combines TRBV9 with TRBJ2-7; D is perhaps TRBD2 (5 bases). Germline V CDR1 and CDR2: SGDLS, YYNGEE. The CDR3 extends over 13 amino acids. Trimming left V 9 bases short and J 0 bases short, with 13 bases between. The CDR3 nucleotides are TGTGCCAAAAGCGTAGACTACTCCTACGAGCAGTACTTC. Its translation: CAKSVDYSYEQYF.

This clonotype was seen many times. The chain carries TRBV7-2 and TRBJ1-5; TRBD1 might be the D (6 bases). V was clipped by 5 bases and J by 7 bases, with 12 bases between them. The length of the CDR3 is 13 residues. Germline V CDR1 and CDR2: SGHTA, FQGNSA. CDR3 residues: CASSVGGGQPQHF. Written as DNA, the CDR3 is TGTGCCAGCAGCGTCGGAGGGGGACAGCCCCAGCATTTT. The full variable domain, with the rest looked up from reference TRBV7-2 and TRBJ1-5, is GAGVSQSPSNKVTEKGKDVELRCDPISGHTALYWYRQSLGQGLEFLIYFQGNSAPDKSGLPSDRFSAERTGGSVSTLTIQRTQQEDSAVYLCASSVGGGQPQHFGDGTRLSIL.

This clonotype showed up many times. The chain links TRBV28 to TRBJ2-7; 7 bases map to TRBD1. V was clipped by 5 bases and J by 2 bases; unmatched bases: 6. CDR1 is MDHEN, CDR2 SYDVKM, per germline. There are 14 residues in the CDR3. CDR3 in DNA: TGTGCCAGCAGTCGGGGACAGTGGACCTACGAGCAGTACTTC. This sequence encodes CASSRGQWTYEQYF. The full variable domain, in which reference TRBV28 and TRBJ2-7 provide the parts outside the CDR3, is DVKVTQSSRYLVKRTGEKVFLECVQDMDHENMFWYRQDPGLGLRLIYFSYDVKMKEKGDIPEGYSVSREKKERFSLILESASTNQTSMYLCASSRGQWTYEQYFGPGTRLTVT.

Details on this clonotype: A far more abundant clone sits one base away, making this likely a read error. V gene TRBV6-5 combines with J gene TRBJ2-3; D is ambiguous. Germline assignment: CDR1 MNHEY and CDR2 SVGAGI. This CDR3 contains 14 residues. CDR3 sequence (DNA): TGTGCCAGCAGCTACTCTCTGGGCACAGATACGCAGTATTTT. Encoded protein: CASSYSLGTDTQYF.

This chain uses TRBV6-2 or TRBV6-3 with TRBJ2-3, with D uncertain. The V end lost 9 bases, the J end lost 0 bases, and 13 bases lay between the germline ends. The CDR3 spans 14 residues. Per the germline V gene, CDR1 is MNHEY and CDR2 is SVGEGT. The CDR3 DNA follows: TGTGCCAGACATGGCGGAACTAGCACAGATACGCAGTATTTT. This gives the protein CARHGGTSTDTQYF.

This clonotype was observed a few times. This likely came from a read error, as a far larger clone is one base away. The chain links TRBV6-5 to TRBJ1-5, with TRBD1 matching over 9 bases. This CDR3 region has 14 residues. Looked up from germline, CDR1 is MNHEY and CDR2 is SVGAGI. Written as DNA, the CDR3 is TGTGCCAGCAGTTACCGGACAGGGGATCAGACCCAGCATTTT. Its protein is CASSYRTGDQTQHF.

The chain uses TRBV4-2 and TRBJ1-1; no firm D call. The germline CDR1 and CDR2 sequences are LGHNA and YNFKEQ. This CDR3 has 15 amino acids. Trimming stripped 0 bases from V and 10 bases from J, with 18 bases between. The CDR3 loop reads CASSQDQGSCSRAFF. As DNA, the CDR3 is TGTGCCAGCAGCCAAGATCAAGGGTCGTGCTCGAGAGCTTTCTTT.

The rearrangement joins TRBV12-3 or TRBV12-4 to TRBJ1-5; 9 bases match TRBD1. V was pared by 9 bases and J by 3 bases, with 6 bases of the junction left unmatched. The CDR3 consists of 14 residues. The CDR3 is CASPWTGDNQPQHF. CDR3 nucleotides: TGTGCCAGTCCCTGGACAGGGGACAATCAGCCCCAGCATTTT.